The clone carrying this T cell receptor (beta chain) was seen only a few times. This sample stems from a study of T cells in Graves' hyperthyroidism and ophthalmopathy. RNA transcripts were the template for amplifying TCR beta CDR3 regions. HTBI primers were the set used in a first-round RT-PCR of the TCR CDR3. TCRdb reanalysed the multiplex PCR reads using MiXCR and keeps one entry per CDR3 protein. The table shows fewer than 900,000 distinct CDR3 sequences, with about a sixth occurring only once. The ends lost 2 bases at V and 7 bases at J; junction bases unmatched: 6. Germline V CDR1 and CDR2: MNHGY, SAAAGT. CDR3 length: 15 amino acids.

J is TRBJ2-2 and V is TRBV6-8; 8 bases agree with TRBD1. This TCR derives from a man between 18 and 29 years old with Graves' hyperthyroidism. Sequencing was carried out using blood. The CDR3 DNA is TGTGCCAGCAGTTACACGGACAGGGAAATCGGGGAGCTGTTTTTT. It yields the protein CASSYTDREIGELFF.